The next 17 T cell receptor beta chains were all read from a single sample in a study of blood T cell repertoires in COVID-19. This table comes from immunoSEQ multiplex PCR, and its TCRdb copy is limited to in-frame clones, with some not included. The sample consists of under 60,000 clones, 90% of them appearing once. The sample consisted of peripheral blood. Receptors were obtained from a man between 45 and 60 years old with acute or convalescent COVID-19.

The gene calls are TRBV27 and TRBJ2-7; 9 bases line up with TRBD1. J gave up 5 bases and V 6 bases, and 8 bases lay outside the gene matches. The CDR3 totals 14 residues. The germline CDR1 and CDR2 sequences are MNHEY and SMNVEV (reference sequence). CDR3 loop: CASRKTGGSNEQYF. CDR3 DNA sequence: TGTGCCAGCAGGAAGACAGGGGGTAGTAACGAGCAGTACTTC.

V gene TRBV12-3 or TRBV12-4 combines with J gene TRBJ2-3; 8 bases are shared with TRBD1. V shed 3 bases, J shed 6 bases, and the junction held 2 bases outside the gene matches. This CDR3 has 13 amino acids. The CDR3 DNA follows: TGTGCCAGCAGTTTCAGGGGGCCGGATACGCAGTATTTT. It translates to CASSFRGPDTQYF.

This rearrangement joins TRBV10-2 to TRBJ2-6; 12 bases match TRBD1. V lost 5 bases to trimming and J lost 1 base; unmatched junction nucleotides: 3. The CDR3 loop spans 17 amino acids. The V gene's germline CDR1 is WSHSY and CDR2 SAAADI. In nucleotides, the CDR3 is TGCGCCAGCAGTTCGGGACAGGGGGCGTCTGGGGCCAACGTCCTGACTTTC. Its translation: CASSSGQGASGANVLTF.

This chain's CDR3 is CASSHRTGSSYNEQFF. As DNA, the CDR3 is TGTGCCAGCAGCCACCGGACTGGGAGCTCCTACAATGAGCAGTTCTTC. The V call is TRBV7-9, the J call TRBJ2-1, with D tentatively TRBD2 (5 bases). Germline CDR1 and CDR2: SEHNR and FQNEAQ (reference sequence). V lost 5 bases, J lost 0 bases, and 14 bases lay in between. The CDR3 loop spans 16 amino acids.

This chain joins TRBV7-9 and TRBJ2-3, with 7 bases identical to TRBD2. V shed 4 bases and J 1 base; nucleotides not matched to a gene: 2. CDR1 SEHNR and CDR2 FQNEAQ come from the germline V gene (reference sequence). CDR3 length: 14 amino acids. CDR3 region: CASSSTSGTDTQYF. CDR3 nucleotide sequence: TGTGCCAGCAGCTCCACTAGCGGCACAGATACGCAGTATTTT. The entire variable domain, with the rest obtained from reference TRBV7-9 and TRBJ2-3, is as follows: DTGVSQNPRHKITKRGQNVTFRCDPISEHNRLYWYRQTLGQGPEFLTYFQNEAQLEKSRLLSDRFSAERPKGSFSTLEIQRTEQGDSAMYLCASSSTSGTDTQYFGPGTRLTVL.

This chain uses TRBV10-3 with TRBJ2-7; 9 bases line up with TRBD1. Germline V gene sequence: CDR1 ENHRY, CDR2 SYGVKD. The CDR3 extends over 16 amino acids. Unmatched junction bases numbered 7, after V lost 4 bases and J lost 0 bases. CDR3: CAISGTGTGSSYEQYF. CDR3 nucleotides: TGTGCCATCAGTGGGACCGGGACAGGGAGCTCCTACGAGCAGTACTTC.

CDR3 sequence (DNA): TGTGCCAGCAATTTCGGTTTAGCCAAAAACATTCAGTACTTC. This translates into CASNFGLAKNIQYF. The chain combines TRBV2 with TRBJ2-4; D call uncertain. Trimming stripped 7 bases from V and 0 bases from J, with 10 bases between. The germline V gene has CDR1 SNHLY and CDR2 FYNNEI. This CDR3 is built from 14 residues.

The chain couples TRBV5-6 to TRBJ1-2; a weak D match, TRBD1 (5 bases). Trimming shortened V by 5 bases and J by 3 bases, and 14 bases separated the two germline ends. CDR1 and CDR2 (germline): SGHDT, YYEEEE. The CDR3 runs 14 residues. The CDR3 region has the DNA TGTGCCAGCAGGCCGTGGGGGGTTCACTATGGCTACACCTTC. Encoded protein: CASRPWGVHYGYTF.

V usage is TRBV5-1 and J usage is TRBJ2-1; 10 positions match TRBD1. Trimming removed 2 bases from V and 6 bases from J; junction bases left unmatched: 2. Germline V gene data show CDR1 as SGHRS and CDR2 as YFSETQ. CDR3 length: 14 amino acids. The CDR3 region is CASSFGQGGNEQFF. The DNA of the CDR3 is TGCGCCAGCAGCTTCGGACAGGGGGGCAATGAGCAGTTCTTC.

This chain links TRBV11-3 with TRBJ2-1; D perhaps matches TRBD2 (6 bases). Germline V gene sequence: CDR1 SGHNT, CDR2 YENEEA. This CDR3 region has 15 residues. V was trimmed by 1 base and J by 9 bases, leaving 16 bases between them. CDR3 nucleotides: TGTGCCAGCAGCTTAGTTAGCGGATGGGAAAGTGAGCAGTTCTTC. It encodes CASSLVSGWESEQFF.

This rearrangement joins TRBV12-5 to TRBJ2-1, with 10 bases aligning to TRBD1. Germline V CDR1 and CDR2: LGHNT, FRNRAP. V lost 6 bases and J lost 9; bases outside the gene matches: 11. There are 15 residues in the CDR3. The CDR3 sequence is CASGLLSGQGTEQFF. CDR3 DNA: TGTGCTAGTGGCTTACTATCGGGACAGGGGACTGAGCAGTTCTTC.

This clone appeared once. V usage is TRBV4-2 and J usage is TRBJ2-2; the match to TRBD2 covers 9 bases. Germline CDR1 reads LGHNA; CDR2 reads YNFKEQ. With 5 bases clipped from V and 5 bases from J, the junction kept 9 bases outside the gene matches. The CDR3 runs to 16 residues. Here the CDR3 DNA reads TGTGCCAGCAGCACCCCAGGAGCGGGAGGTACCGGGGAGCTGTTTTTT. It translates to CASSTPGAGGTGELFF.

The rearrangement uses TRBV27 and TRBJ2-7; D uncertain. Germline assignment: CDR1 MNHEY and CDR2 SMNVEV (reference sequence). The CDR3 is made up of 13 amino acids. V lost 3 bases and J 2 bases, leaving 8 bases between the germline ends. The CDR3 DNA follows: TGTGCCAGCAGTTTGCAGAATCCCTACGAGCAGTACTTC. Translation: CASSLQNPYEQYF.

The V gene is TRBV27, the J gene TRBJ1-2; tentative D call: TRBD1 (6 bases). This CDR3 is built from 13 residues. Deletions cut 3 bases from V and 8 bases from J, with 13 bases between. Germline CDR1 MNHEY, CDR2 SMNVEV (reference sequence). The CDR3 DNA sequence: TGTGCCAGCAGTTTCGGGGGGCATAGGGGCTACACCTTC. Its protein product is CASSFGGHRGYTF.

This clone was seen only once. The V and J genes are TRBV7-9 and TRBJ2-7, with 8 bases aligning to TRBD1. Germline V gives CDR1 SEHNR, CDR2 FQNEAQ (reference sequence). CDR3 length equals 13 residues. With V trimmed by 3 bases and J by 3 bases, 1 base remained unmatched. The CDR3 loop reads CASSFDRGYEQYF. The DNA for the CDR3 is TGTGCCAGCAGCTTCGACAGGGGCTACGAGCAGTACTTC.

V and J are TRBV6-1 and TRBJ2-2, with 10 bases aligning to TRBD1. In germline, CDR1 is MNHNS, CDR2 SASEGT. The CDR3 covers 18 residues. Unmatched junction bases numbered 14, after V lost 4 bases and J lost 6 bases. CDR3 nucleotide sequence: TGTGCCAGCAGTGCCCAAACAGGACAGGGGGGCGTCTCCGGGGAGCTGTTTTTT. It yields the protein CASSAQTGQGGVSGELFF.

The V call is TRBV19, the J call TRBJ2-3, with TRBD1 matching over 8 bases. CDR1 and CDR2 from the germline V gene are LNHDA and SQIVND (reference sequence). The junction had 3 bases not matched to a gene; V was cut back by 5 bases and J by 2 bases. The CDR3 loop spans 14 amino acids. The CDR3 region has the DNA TGTGCCAGTAGTGCGACAGGGGCCACAGATACGCAGTATTTT. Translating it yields CASSATGATDTQYF.